This TCR beta chain was recovered during a study of cytomegalovirus exposure and HLA in healthy donors. The primer mix had 60 Vbeta and 13 Jbeta primers. Profiling relied on immunoSEQ multiplex PCR, and the TCRdb table lists in-frame clones only, not all of them. The top ten clones hold approximately 10% of a sample with 150,000 to 200,000 clones, around 80% of them seen once. The sample taken for sequencing was PBMCs. This TCR came from a man aged 18 to 30 in good health and CMV-seropositive.

The CDR3 loop reads CASSWGVVEQYF. In nucleotides, the CDR3 is TGTGCCAGCAGTTGGGGGGTTGTCGAGCAGTACTTC. The chain combines TRBV11-2 with TRBJ2-7; D may be TRBD2 (6 bases). This CDR3 contains 12 residues. The V end was cut by 6 bases, the J end by 6 bases, with 12 bases between. CDR1 SGHAT and CDR2 FQNNGV come from the germline V gene.